This T cell receptor beta chain was sequenced for a study of blood T cells in healthy people across ages. Study summary: Template-switching capture recovered about one barcoded beta molecule per two T cells.

Trimming pared 5 bases from V and 5 bases from J, leaving 13 bases between. Per the germline V gene, CDR1 is MDHEN and CDR2 is SYDVKM. The CDR3 runs to 15 residues. There were at least 5.5 micrograms of total RNA extracted from every sample. For the second PCR, which ran for roughly 6 to 11 cycles, a sample-barcoded 5' primer and a J-beta primer mix were used. TCRdb re-called the 5' RACE reads through MiXCR, storing one row per CDR3 protein. The table lists about 970,000 distinct CDR3 sequences, roughly half of them singletons. This sequence joins TRBV28 and TRBJ1-6; D might be TRBD1 (5 bases). The receptor was derived from a woman aged 55 to 70 in good health. Sample: blood. Here the CDR3 reads CASSVGQTNNSPLHF. In DNA form, the CDR3 reads TGTGCCAGCAGTGTTGGACAAACAAATAATTCACCCCTCCACTTT.